This T cell receptor (beta chain) was recorded in a study of yellow fever vaccine responses in identical twins. Regarding the study as a whole: Among the twins, the vaccine T cell response reportedly seemed partly convergent and partly personalized.

About this clonotype itself: Its matching antigen is unknown.

The V and J ends lost 0 bases and 6 bases, in that order; junction bases with no gene match: 3. The CDR3 length is 15 residues. Germline CDR1 is SGHTA and CDR2 is FQGNSA. TCRdb used MiXCR to reprocess the RT-PCR reads, holding one entry per CDR3 protein. Of several thousand distinct CDR3 sequences listed, 86% are singletons. The chain combines TRBV7-2 with TRBJ1-2; 11 nucleotides agree with TRBD1. This sequence originates from a woman aged 18 to 35 who received the yellow fever vaccine. Here the sequenced sample was T cells from blood (PBMCs), unsorted or a sorted subset (not recorded which), taken before or after yellow fever vaccination (not recorded which). CDR3 in amino acids: CASSLARTGGDGYTF. DNA of the CDR3: TGTGCCAGCAGCTTAGCGAGGACAGGGGGCGATGGCTACACCTTC. The full variable domain, rest sourced from reference TRBV7-2 and TRBJ1-2, is GAGVSQSPSNKVTEKGKDVELRCDPISGHTALYWYRQSLGQGLEFLIYFQGNSAPDKSGLPSDRFSAERTGGSVSTLTIQRTQQEDSAVYLCASSLARTGGDGYTFGSGTRLTVV.